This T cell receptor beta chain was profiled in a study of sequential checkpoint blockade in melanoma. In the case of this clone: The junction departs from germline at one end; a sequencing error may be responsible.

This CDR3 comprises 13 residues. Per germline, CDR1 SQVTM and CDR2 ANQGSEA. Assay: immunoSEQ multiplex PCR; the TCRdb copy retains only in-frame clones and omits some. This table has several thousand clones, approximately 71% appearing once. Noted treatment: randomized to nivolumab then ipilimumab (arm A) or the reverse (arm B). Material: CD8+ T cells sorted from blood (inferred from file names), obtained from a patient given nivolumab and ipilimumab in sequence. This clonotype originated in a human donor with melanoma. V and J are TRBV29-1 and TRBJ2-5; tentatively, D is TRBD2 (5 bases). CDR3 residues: CGVVRAWGETQYF. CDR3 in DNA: TGCGGCGTTGTGAGGGCCTGGGGAGAGACCCAGTACTTC. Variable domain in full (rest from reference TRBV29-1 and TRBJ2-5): SAVISQKPSRDICQRGTSLTIQCQVDSQVTMMFWYRQQPGQSLTLIATANQGSEATYESGFVIDKFPISRPNLTFSTLTVSNMSPEDSSIYLCGVVRAWGETQYFGPGTRLLVL.